The next 24 T cell receptor beta chains were all read from a single sample in a study of shared clonotypes between healthy human individuals. The data were produced by immunoSEQ multiplex PCR, yet TCRdb's version contains in-frame clones alone and is incomplete. Altogether about 1.1 million clones are present, roughly 77% being singletons, with the ten largest covering roughly 0.9%. Material: memory CD4+ T cells from PBMCs. The subset denotes: CD45RA-negative fraction. The receptors stem from a man between 18 and 29 years old in good health. Some clones in this sample may be carry-over from other donors' samples.

The chain has TRBV7-8 and TRBJ1-2, with D possibly matching TRBD1 (6 bases). Germline values: CDR1 SGHVS, CDR2 FQNEAQ. This CDR3 comprises 13 residues. Between the trimmed V and J ends, which lost 5 bases and 8 bases, there was a span of 15 bases. The CDR3 DNA reads as TGTGCCAGCAGCCAATACAGGGAATACGGCTACACCTTC. It specifies CASSQYREYGYTF.

The chain has TRBV19 and TRBJ2-5, with 10 nucleotides matching TRBD1. V was clipped by 4 bases and J by 6 bases; unmatched bases: 11. The CDR3 length is 16 residues. Germline assignment: CDR1 LNHDA and CDR2 SQIVND (reference sequence). The CDR3 spells CASSTRGQGVWQTQYF. In nucleotides, the CDR3 is TGTGCCAGTAGTACCCGAGGACAGGGGGTATGGCAGACCCAGTACTTC.

A single count supports this clone. The CDR3 DNA reads TGTGCCAGCAGTTACTCCGGACTAGAAGGAAACACCATATATTTT. This translates into CASSYSGLEGNTIYF. This chain uses TRBV6-5 with TRBJ1-3; no clear D gene. V dropped 0 bases and J dropped 4 bases, with 10 bases sitting between them. Germline assignment: CDR1 MNHEY and CDR2 SVGAGI. The CDR3 is 15 residues long.

The chain joins TRBV27 to TRBJ1-6; unclear D gene. The germline V gene has CDR1 MNHEY and CDR2 SMNVEV (reference sequence). Trimming shortened V by 5 bases and J by 8 bases, and 19 bases separated the two germline ends. The CDR3 covers 16 residues. CDR3 sequence: CASSPTWVGLDSPLHF. The CDR3 region has the DNA TGTGCCAGCAGTCCCACCTGGGTCGGGTTGGATTCACCCCTCCACTTT.

The chain combines TRBV7-2 with TRBJ2-7; 7 bases map to TRBD2. CDR1 SGHTA and CDR2 FQGNSA come from the germline V gene. The J segment lost 0 bases and the V segment lost 5 bases, leaving 4 bases of the junction unmatched. The CDR3 extends over 14 amino acids. CDR3 in DNA: TGTGCCAGCAGCGTACGGGACTACTCCTACGAGCAGTACTTC. Its translation is CASSVRDYSYEQYF.

The chain employs TRBV7-3 and TRBJ1-1; the D gene is possibly TRBD1 (6 bases). The germline V gene encodes CDR1 SGHTA and CDR2 FQGTGA. V lost 0 bases and J lost 5, with 10 bases in between. This CDR3 has 14 residues. CDR3 sequence reads: CASSLTRGGTEAFF. As DNA, the CDR3 is TGTGCCAGCAGCTTAACGAGAGGGGGGACTGAAGCTTTCTTT. The full variable domain, completed using reference TRBV7-3 and TRBJ1-1, is GAGVSQTPSNKVTEKGKYVELRCDPISGHTALYWYRQSLGQGPEFLIYFQGTGAADDSGLPNDRFFAVRPEGSVSTLKIQRTERGDSAVYLCASSLTRGGTEAFFGQGTRLTVV.

This clone was seen only a few times. This sequence joins TRBV27 and TRBJ2-3; TRBD2 matches 8 bases. CDR1 is MNHEY, CDR2 SMNVEV, per germline (reference sequence). V lost 8 bases to trimming and J lost 2 bases; unmatched junction nucleotides: 6. This CDR3 is built from 14 residues. In DNA form, the CDR3 reads TGTGCCAGCCCTAGCGGGCCTTCCACAGATACGCAGTATTTT. Amino acids: CASPSGPSTDTQYF.

The rearrangement uses TRBV7-2 and TRBJ2-7; 8 bases fit TRBD2. The CDR3 spans 15 residues. Germline V lookup: CDR1 SGHTA, CDR2 FQGNSA. V was pared by 5 bases and J by 1 base, with 7 bases of the junction left unmatched. The CDR3 protein is CASSPEAGASYEQYF. The CDR3 DNA follows: TGTGCCAGCAGCCCAGAAGCGGGAGCGTCCTACGAGCAGTACTTC.

This chain links TRBV2 with TRBJ1-1, with D unclear. Trimming pared 5 bases from V and 3 bases from J, leaving 10 bases between. CDR3 size: 13 residues. Germline loops: CDR1 SNHLY, CDR2 FYNNEI. CDR3 nucleotides: TGTGCCAGCAGTCTCGACCGAGACACTGAAGCTTTCTTT. Amino acids: CASSLDRDTEAFF.

This chain connects TRBV11-3 to TRBJ2-5; TRBD2 matches 9 bases. After removal of 1 base from V and 3 bases from J, the junction contained 3 bases not matched to a gene. The CDR3 runs to 15 residues. Germline V CDR1 and CDR2: SGHNT, YENEEA. The CDR3 nucleotides are TGTGCCAGCAGCTTAGGACTAGCGGTTAAAGAGACCCAGTACTTC. Protein: CASSLGLAVKETQYF.

V and J are TRBV5-1 and TRBJ2-7; the match to TRBD2 covers 7 bases. The CDR3 spans 16 residues. V dropped 5 bases and J dropped 0; count of bases not matched to a gene: 11. In germline, CDR1 is SGHRS, CDR2 YFSETQ. Here the CDR3 reads CASRPFTSAVSYEQYF. In DNA, the CDR3 is TGCGCCAGCAGACCTTTTACTAGCGCCGTCTCCTACGAGCAGTACTTC.

This chain links TRBV4-1 with TRBJ2-1; D is perhaps TRBD2 (6 bases). The length of the CDR3 is 15 residues. Trimming removed 5 bases from V and 6 bases from J, with 17 bases in between. Germline lookup yields CDR1 MGHRA and CDR2 YSYEKL. The CDR3 nucleotides read TGCGCCAGCAGCGAAGTCACCGGGGGTTTCAATGAGCAGTTCTTC. Amino acids: CASSEVTGGFNEQFF.

The chain joins TRBV19 to TRBJ1-4; TRBD1 is a possible D gene (5 bases). The CDR3 totals 14 residues. Germline assignment: CDR1 LNHDA and CDR2 SQIVND (reference sequence). V was pared by 5 bases and J by 7 bases, with 14 bases between. The CDR3 is CASSPGAAFEKLFF. The CDR3 DNA reads TGTGCCAGTAGTCCTGGGGCTGCGTTTGAAAAACTGTTTTTT.

The chain carries TRBV28 and TRBJ1-1; D perhaps matches TRBD1 (5 bases). V was trimmed by 1 base and J by 5 bases, leaving 14 bases between them. This CDR3 is 15 amino acids long. CDR1 MDHEN and CDR2 SYDVKM come from the germline V gene. CDR3 nucleotides: TGTGCCAGCAGTTTATCGGCAGGGCGGGGGACTGAAGCTTTCTTT. Residues: CASSLSAGRGTEAFF.

The genes are TRBV28 and TRBJ1-5; 7 positions match TRBD1. This CDR3 contains 21 residues. The germline CDR1 and CDR2 sequences are MDHEN and SYDVKM. V gave up 7 bases and J gave up 0 bases; unmatched junction bases: 24. The chain's CDR3 is CASIPLRGPRLGFYSNQPQHF. In nucleotides, the CDR3 is TGTGCCAGCATCCCGCTTAGGGGGCCCAGGTTAGGGTTTTATAGCAATCAGCCCCAGCATTTT.

This clone was found once. The chain couples TRBV7-9 to TRBJ1-2, with D possibly TRBD1 on 5 matching bases. The CDR3 is 13 amino acids. Per germline, CDR1 SEHNR and CDR2 FQNEAQ (reference sequence). Trimming pared 4 bases from V and 6 bases from J, leaving 12 bases between. DNA of the CDR3: TGTGCCAGCAGCTCCAGGGATACTGATGGCTACACCTTC. Its translation is CASSSRDTDGYTF.

This clone was detected once. This chain links TRBV6-5 with TRBJ2-7, with TRBD2 matching over 9 bases. Germline V CDR1 and CDR2: MNHEY, SVGAGI. Germline trimming cut 4 bases from V and 6 bases from J; bases unmatched to any gene: 7. The CDR3 covers 14 residues. CDR3 in DNA: TGTGCCAGCAGTTCTCCCGGGACTAGCTTCGAGCAGTACTTC. Translated: CASSSPGTSFEQYF.

Concerning this clone: Other DNA sequences in the same sample also yield this CDR3. The V gene is TRBV6-1, the J gene TRBJ2-7; D may be TRBD2 (5 bases). Trimming removed 2 bases at V and 7 bases at J, with 9 bases between. There are 12 residues in the CDR3. Germline V CDR1 and CDR2: MNHNS, SASEGT. The CDR3 DNA is TGTGCCAGCAGTGAAAGGAGGACTGAGCAGTACTTC. Residues: CASSERRTEQYF.

V is TRBV6-5 and J is TRBJ1-1; 8 nucleotides line up with TRBD1. Germline lookup yields CDR1 MNHEY and CDR2 SVGAGI. With 5 bases clipped from V and 1 base from J, the junction kept 3 bases outside the gene matches. The CDR3 contains 14 residues. CDR3 sequence: CASSVDRENTEAFF. DNA of the CDR3: TGTGCCAGCAGTGTGGACAGGGAGAACACTGAAGCTTTCTTT.

This clone was detected only a few times. This sequence joins TRBV4-2 and TRBJ2-3, with D possibly matching TRBD2 (6 bases). Germline values: CDR1 LGHNA, CDR2 YNFKEQ. The CDR3 runs 18 residues. V was clipped by 0 bases and J by 0 bases, with 16 bases between them. CDR3 in amino acids: CASSQEGGRDPSTDTQYF. In DNA, the CDR3 is TGTGCCAGCAGCCAAGAGGGAGGCAGGGATCCTAGCACAGATACGCAGTATTTT.

This clone was seen a handful of times. The chain uses TRBV4-1 and TRBJ2-3; TRBD2 agrees at 12 bases. Germline V gene lookup returns CDR1 MGHRA and CDR2 YSYEKL. The CDR3 is 20 amino acids. J lost 0 bases, V lost 0 bases, and 10 bases had no gene match. In nucleotides, the CDR3 is TGCGCCAGCAGCCAAGAGATGGGCGCTAGCGGGAGGGGTAGCACAGATACGCAGTATTTT. Amino acid sequence: CASSQEMGASGRGSTDTQYF.

V usage is TRBV15 and J usage is TRBJ2-5; D remains ambiguous. This CDR3 spans 15 amino acids. V shed 3 bases and J shed 4 bases, with 15 bases lying between them. Germline loops: CDR1 LNHNV, CDR2 YYDKDF (reference sequence). DNA of the CDR3: TGTGCCACCAGCAGCGACGTCTTTGGTAGAGAGACCCAGTACTTC. It translates to CATSSDVFGRETQYF.

This chain joins TRBV19 and TRBJ1-1, with D tentatively TRBD1 (5 bases). Deletions cut 4 bases from V and 10 bases from J, with 16 bases between. CDR3 size: 13 residues. Germline values: CDR1 LNHDA, CDR2 SQIVND (reference sequence). For the CDR3, the DNA is TGTGCCAGTAGTAATTTCGGGGGAAGATCAGCTTTCTTT. Protein: CASSNFGGRSAFF.

The V gene is TRBV19, the J gene TRBJ2-7; 10 nucleotides match TRBD2. The V and J ends lost 4 bases and 4 bases, in that order; junction bases with no gene match: 4. This CDR3 has 14 residues. Germline-derived CDR1 and CDR2 are LNHDA and SQIVND (reference sequence). CDR3 amino acids: CASSTTSGLYEQYF. The CDR3 nucleotides read TGTGCCAGTAGTACGACTAGCGGGTTATACGAGCAGTACTTC.